The source of this TCR beta chain is a study of T-cell reconstitution after alpha-beta-depleted transplantation in children (TCRdb year 2016). For context, the study as a whole: T-cell immune reconstitution after TCRalphabeta/CD19-depleted allogeneic hematopoietic cell transplantation in children was quantitatively tracked in the study by means of TCR repertoire profiling. The paper's findings and limits, for the study overall: In some patients, the high TCRbeta diversity seen at day 60 was put down to recipient T cells and intrathymic progenitors that had survived conditioning. The apparently early alphabetaT-cell count recovery about two months after transplant was reportedly dependent on only several hundred rapidly expanded clones derived from non-depleted graft cells. Over the following months the frequencies of hyperexpanded clones went down, and after one year T-cell counts and TCRbeta diversity were mostly credited to newly produced T cells.

From V the trimming removes 6 bases and from J it removes 8 bases, while the gene matches leave 7 bases of the junction unaccounted for. Per the germline V gene (reference sequence), GTSNPN is the CDR1 and SVGIG is the CDR2. The cysteine opens and the phenylalanine closes a CDR3 of 13 amino acids. Here the CDR3 DNA is all that survives: 39 bases in frame from base 1. The library was generated by PCR. For sequencing, an Illumina HiSeq 2500 was employed. To normalize quantification of the TCRbeta repertoire, the TCR libraries were built with molecular barcoding that relied on unique molecular identifiers. TCRdb reprocessed the public reads (quality trimming at Q25 with fastp, clone calling with MiXCR) and kept in-frame beta chains. Every distinct CDR3 protein forms one entry, paired with its most common genes and DNA. The sample has roughly 300,000 distinct CDR3 sequences on record, around 10% of them singletons. The top ten hold 20% to 25% of the sample.

Reading the label with the study, this specimen's treatment or condition is: allogeneic hematopoietic cell transplantation with graft depleted of TCRalphabeta T cells and CD19 B cells. TCRalphabeta/CD19-depleted allogeneic hematopoietic cell grafts were given to the transplant recipients, all of whom were children. This clonotype was counted ten times or more. The clone's antigen remains unknown. Base qualities are missing; no much larger clone stands one base away. This chain joins TRBV30 to TRBJ2-2, with 9 bases in between that match TRBD1. The input for sequencing was peripheral blood, taken 180 days after TCRalphabeta/CD19-depleted stem cell transplant. The TCR was taken from a male patient aged 2-10 years who had a stem cell transplant for chronic granulomatous disease, so the T cells may come from the graft donor. The CDR3 here reads CACPGTGKGELFF. The DNA is as follows: TGTGCCTGTCCAGGGACAGGGAAAGGGGAGCTGTTTTTT.